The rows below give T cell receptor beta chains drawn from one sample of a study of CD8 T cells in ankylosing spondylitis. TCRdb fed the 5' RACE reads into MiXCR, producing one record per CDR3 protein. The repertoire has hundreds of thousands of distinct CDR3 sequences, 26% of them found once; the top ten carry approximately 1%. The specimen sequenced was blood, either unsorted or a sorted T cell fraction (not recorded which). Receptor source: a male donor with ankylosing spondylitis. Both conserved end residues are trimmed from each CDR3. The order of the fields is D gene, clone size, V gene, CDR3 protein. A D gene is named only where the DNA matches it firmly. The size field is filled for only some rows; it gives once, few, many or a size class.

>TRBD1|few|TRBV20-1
SARATGGAGEAF
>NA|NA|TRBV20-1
SAGKRVNEQF
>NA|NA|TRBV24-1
ATSDSGRGEGRYEQF
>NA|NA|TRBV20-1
SANLRGSPTYNEQF
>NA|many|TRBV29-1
SVEVNYGYT
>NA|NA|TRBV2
ASSLRAAGELF
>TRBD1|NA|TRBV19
ASSIGQGAGWTEAF
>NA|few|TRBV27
ASSSPEG
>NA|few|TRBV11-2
ASIPASSYNEQF
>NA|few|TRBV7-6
ASSLRGVETQY
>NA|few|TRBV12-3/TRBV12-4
ASSLRSLDNEQF
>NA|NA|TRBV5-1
ASSLSTHGGEKLF
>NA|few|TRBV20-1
SAREAQVFGQPQH
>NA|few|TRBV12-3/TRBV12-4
ASSPRMNTEAF
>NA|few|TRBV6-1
ASKRDRTYTEAF
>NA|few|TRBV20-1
SARESQLDTEAF
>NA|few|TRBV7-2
ASSPRPHEQF
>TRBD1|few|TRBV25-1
ASSPADRMNQPQH
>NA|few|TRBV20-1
SARVPADTQY
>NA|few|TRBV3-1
ASSTNGGTEAF
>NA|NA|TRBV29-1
SVEAGRTDTQY
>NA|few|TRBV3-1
ASSQVPASYEQY
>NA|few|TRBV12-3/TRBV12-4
ASRLDQGNQPQH
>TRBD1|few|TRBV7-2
ASSPQGAGETQY
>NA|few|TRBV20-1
SALKITRSYNSPLH
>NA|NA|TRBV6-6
ASSYEDYGYT
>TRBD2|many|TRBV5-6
ASSPMRTSGWNNEQF
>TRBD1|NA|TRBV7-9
ASSFTGDYGYT
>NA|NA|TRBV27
ASKARRNSYNEQF
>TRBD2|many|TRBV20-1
SARTSAKLEQF
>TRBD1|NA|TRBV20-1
SARRQGSSTDTQY
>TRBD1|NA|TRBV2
ASTPRQGVAYEQY
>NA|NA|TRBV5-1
ASSPVEGTGELF
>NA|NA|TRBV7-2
ASSLTLAKNIQY
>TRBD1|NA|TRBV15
ATSRDLQGVRYGYT
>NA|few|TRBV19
ASKGTSGPQH
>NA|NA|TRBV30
AWSVHRNEKLF
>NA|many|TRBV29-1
SVEDTRQSYEQY
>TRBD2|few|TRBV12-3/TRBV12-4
ASSLPSGGRDTQY
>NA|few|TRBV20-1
SARATGAGELF